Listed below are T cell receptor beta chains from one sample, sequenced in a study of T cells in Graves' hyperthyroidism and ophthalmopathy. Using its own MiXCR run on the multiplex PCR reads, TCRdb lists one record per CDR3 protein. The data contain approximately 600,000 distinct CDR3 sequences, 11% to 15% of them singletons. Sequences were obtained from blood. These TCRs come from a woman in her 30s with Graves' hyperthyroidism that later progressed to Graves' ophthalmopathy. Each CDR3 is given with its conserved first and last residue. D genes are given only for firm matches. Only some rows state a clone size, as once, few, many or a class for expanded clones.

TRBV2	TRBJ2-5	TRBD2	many	TGTGCCAGCAGTCCCCGGGGGGGGGGCACGGAGACCCAGTACTTC	CASSPRGGGTETQYF
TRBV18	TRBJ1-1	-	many	TGTGCCAGCTCCCGGGCCTCAGGTAACACTGAAGCTTTCTTT	CASSRASGNTEAFF
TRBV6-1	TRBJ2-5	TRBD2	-	TGTGCCAGCAGCCGCGGACTAGCGGGAGAAAAGACCCAGTACTTC	CASSRGLAGEKTQYF
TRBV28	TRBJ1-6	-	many	TGTGCCAGCAGCTGGGGGCGGGTACCCCTCCACTTT	CASSWGRVPLHF
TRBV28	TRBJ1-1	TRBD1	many	TGTGCCAGCAGTGGGGACAGTTTGAACACTGAAGCTTTCTTT	CASSGDSLNTEAFF
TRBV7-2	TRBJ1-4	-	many	TGTGCCAGCAGCTTAGCGCGGGGGCGTAATGAAAAACTGTTTTTT	CASSLARGRNEKLFF
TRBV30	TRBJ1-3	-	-	TGTGCCTGGACGAAACAGACTTCTGGAAACACCATATATTTT	CAWTKQTSGNTIYF
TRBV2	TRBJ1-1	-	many	TGTGCCAGCAATGGTGGGGGTGAAGCTTTCTTT	CASNGGGEAFF
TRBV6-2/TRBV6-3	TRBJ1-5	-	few	TGTGCCAGCAGCAAGGGACTTAGGGATCCTCAGCCCCAGCATTTT	CASSKGLRDPQPQHF
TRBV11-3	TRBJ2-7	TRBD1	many	TGTGCCAGCAGCTACTCGGTGGGACAGGGGACCTACGAGCAGTACTTC	CASSYSVGQGTYEQYF
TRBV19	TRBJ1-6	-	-	TGTGCCAGTAGTATAGGTCCCGGATACTCCTATAATTCACCCCTCCACTTT	CASSIGPGYSYNSPLHF
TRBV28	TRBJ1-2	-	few	TGTGCCAGCAGGACCTCGAGTCTTGGTAGCTATGGCTACACCTTC	CASRTSSLGSYGYTF
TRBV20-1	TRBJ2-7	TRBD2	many	TGCAGTGCTGAGACTAGCGACTCCTACGAGCAGTACTTC	CSAETSDSYEQYF
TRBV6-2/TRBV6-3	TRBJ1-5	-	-	TGTGCCAGCAGCCCGTTCAAAGATAGCAATCAGCCCCAGCATTTT	CASSPFKDSNQPQHF
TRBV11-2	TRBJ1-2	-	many	TGTGCCAGCAGCCCCGCGGTGCACTATGGCTACACCTTC	CASSPAVHYGYTF
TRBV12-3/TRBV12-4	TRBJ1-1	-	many	TGTGCCAGCAGTGTCGCCACTGAAGCTTTCTTT	CASSVATEAFF
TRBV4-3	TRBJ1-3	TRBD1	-	TGCGCCAGCAGCCAAGATCTCGCAGGGGGCTCTGGAAACACCATATATTTT	CASSQDLAGGSGNTIYF
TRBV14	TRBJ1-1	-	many	TGTGCCAGCAGCCAAGATGCCTCCTACCGAGGAACTGAAGCTTTCTTT	CASSQDASYRGTEAFF
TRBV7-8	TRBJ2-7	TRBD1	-	TGTGCCAGCAGCTCTGAGTTGACAGGGGGTGGCTACGAGCAGTACTTC	CASSSELTGGGYEQYF
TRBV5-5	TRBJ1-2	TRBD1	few	TGTGCCAGCAGCCCCCCCGGGACAGGGGCAAACGGCTACACCTTC	CASSPPGTGANGYTF
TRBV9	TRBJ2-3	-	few	TGTGCCAGCAGCCCTACCGGGACCCCTTTTGATACGCAGTATTTT	CASSPTGTPFDTQYF
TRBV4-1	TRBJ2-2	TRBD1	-	TGCGCCAGCAGCCACTCGGACAGGGGGGCCGGGGAGCTGTTTTTT	CASSHSDRGAGELFF
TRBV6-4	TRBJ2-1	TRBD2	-	TGTGCCAGCAGTGACTCGGGACTAGCGGGAGATGAGCAGTTCTTC	CASSDSGLAGDEQFF
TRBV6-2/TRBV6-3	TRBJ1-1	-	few	TGTGCCAGCAGTTACTCGATCGGGGGCACTGAAGCTTTCTTT	CASSYSIGGTEAFF
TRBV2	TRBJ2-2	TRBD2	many	TGTGCCAGCAAGGGACTAGCGGTACCCACCGGGGAGCTGTTTTTT	CASKGLAVPTGELFF
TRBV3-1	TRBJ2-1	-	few	TGTGCCAGCAGCCCCCGGGTCTACAATGAGCAGTTCTTC	CASSPRVYNEQFF
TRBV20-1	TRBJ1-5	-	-	TGCAGTGCCCGCGTTGGGGGGAGTAGCAATCAGCCCCAGCATTTT	CSARVGGSSNQPQHF
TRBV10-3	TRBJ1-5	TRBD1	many	TGTGCCATCAGAGTTGGACAGGGCAATCAGCCCCAGCATTTT	CAIRVGQGNQPQHF
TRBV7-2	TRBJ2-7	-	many	TGTGCCAGCAGCTTAGTGGGGGGCGCAGTATCCTACGAGCAGTACTTC	CASSLVGGAVSYEQYF
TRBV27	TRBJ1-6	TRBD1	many	TGTGCCAGCAGTTTTGATCGGACAGGGGGCAGTTCACCCCTCCACTTT	CASSFDRTGGSSPLHF
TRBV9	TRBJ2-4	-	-	TGTGCCAGCAGCGACGGGGCCAAAAACATTCAGTACTTC	CASSDGAKNIQYF
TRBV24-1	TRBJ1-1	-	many	TGTGCCACCAGTGGCGGACCCGGGCAACCTGAAGCTTTCTTT	CATSGGPGQPEAFF
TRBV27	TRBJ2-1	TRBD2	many	TGTGCCAGCAGTTTACTAGCGGGAGGTCAGGGTGAGCAGTTCTTC	CASSLLAGGQGEQFF
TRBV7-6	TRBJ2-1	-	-	TGTGCCAGCAGCTCGAGAGGGGCGAATGAGCAGTTCTTC	CASSSRGANEQFF
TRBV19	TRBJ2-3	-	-	TGTGCCAGTAGTATAGAGGCACAGCTAAGCACAGATACGCAGTATTTT	CASSIEAQLSTDTQYF
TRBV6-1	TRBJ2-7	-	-	TGTGCCAGCAGGAGGTACGAGTACGAGCAGTACTTC	CASRRYEYEQYF
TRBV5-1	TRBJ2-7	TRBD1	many	TGCGCCAGCAGCTTGGACCGGGGGACAGGGGACTACGAGCAGTACTTC	CASSLDRGTGDYEQYF
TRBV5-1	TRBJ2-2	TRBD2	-	TGCGCCCCCCCAGGGCAGCGGGAGACCCCCGGGGAGCTGTTTTTT	CAPPGQRETPGELFF
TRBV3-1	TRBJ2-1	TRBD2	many	TGTGCCAGCCGACTAGCGGGAGCGGGCAATGAGCAGTTCTTC	CASRLAGAGNEQFF
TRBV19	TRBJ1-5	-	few	TGTGCCAGTAGTACCCGATCACAGGCAGCCCCAGCATTT	CASSTRSQAAPAF
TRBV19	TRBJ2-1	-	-	TGTGCCAGTAGTACCCCCCTAAATGAGCAGTTCTTC	CASSTPLNEQFF
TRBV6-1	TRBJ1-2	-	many	TGTGCCAGCAGCCTGAATGACTATGGCTACACCTTC	CASSLNDYGYTF
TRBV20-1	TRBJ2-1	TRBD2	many	TGCAGTGCTGGAGCACCCGGGACTAGCTTCCATGAGCAGTTCTTC	CSAGAPGTSFHEQFF
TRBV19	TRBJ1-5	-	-	TGTGCCAGTAGTTGGGGGGGCGCGGGGCAGCCCCAGCATTTT	CASSWGGAGQPQHF
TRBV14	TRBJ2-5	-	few	TGTGCCAGCAGCCCCAATCTGATGATACAAGAGACCCAGTACTTC	CASSPNLMIQETQYF
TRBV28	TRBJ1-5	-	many	TGTGCCAGCAGTCCTACACACGGACCAAATCAGCCCCAGCATTTT	CASSPTHGPNQPQHF
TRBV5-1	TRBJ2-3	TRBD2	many	TGCGCCAGCAGCTTCTCGGGAGGTTCGGCAGATACGCAGTATTTT	CASSFSGGSADTQYF
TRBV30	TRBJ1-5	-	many	TGTGCATCGAGGAACGGGAGCAATCAGCCCCAGCATTTT	CASRNGSNQPQHF
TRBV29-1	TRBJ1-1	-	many	TGCAGCGTTGATTGGTACGGCATTTGTAAGCGAATCACTGAAGCTTTCTTT	CSVDWYGICKRITEAFF
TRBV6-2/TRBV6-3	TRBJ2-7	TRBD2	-	TGTGCCAGCAATTACAGTCTAGCGGGATTCTCCTACGAGCAGTACTTC	CASNYSLAGFSYEQYF
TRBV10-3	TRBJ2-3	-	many	TGTGCCATCACCAAAAGCCCGGGGAGAGATACGCAGTATTTT	CAITKSPGRDTQYF
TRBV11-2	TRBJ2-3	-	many	TGTGCCAGCAGCTTTGGGGCAGGAGAAACAGATACGCAGTATTTT	CASSFGAGETDTQYF